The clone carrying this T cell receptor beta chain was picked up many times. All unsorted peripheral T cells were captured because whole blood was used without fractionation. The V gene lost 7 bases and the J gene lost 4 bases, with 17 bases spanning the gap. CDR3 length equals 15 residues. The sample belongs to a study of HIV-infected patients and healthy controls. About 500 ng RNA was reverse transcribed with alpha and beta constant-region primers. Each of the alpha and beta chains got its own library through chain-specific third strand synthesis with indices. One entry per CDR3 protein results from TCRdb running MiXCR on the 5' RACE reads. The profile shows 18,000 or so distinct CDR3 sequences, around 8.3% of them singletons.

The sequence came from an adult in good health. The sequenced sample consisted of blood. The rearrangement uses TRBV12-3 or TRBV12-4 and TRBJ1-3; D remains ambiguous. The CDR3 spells CASNSRRGSGNTIYF. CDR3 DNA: TGTGCCAGCAACTCTAGGCGGGGTTCCGGAAACACCATATATTTT.